Shown below are 16 T cell receptor beta chains from a single sample sequenced in a study of T cells in Graves' hyperthyroidism and ophthalmopathy. Researchers amplified the TCR beta CDR3 regions from RNA transcripts. TCR CDR3 underwent first-round RT-PCR with the HTBI primer set. Using its own MiXCR run on the multiplex PCR reads, TCRdb lists one record per CDR3 protein. The sample lists hundreds of thousands of distinct CDR3 sequences; roughly a sixth were seen once. The sequenced sample was blood. All receptors come from a woman aged 45-65 years with Graves' hyperthyroidism that later progressed to Graves' ophthalmopathy.

This rearrangement joins TRBV10-3 to TRBJ2-2; tentative D call: TRBD2 (5 bases). Trimming took 5 bases from V and 9 from J, leaving 13 bases between them. From germline, CDR1 is ENHRY and CDR2 SYGVKD. This CDR3 is built from 13 residues. The CDR3 DNA sequence: TGTGCCATCAGTATGGACTCGGTCCGGGAGCTGTTTTTT. This codes for CAISMDSVRELFF.

This clonotype was detected ten times or more. This sequence joins TRBV18 and TRBJ1-4, with D possibly being TRBD1 (6 bases). CDR1 and CDR2 from the germline V gene are KGHSH and LQKENI. The germline V and J ends were trimmed by 2 bases and 8 bases, with 12 bases remaining between them. The CDR3 is 14 amino acids. The CDR3 DNA sequence: TGTGCCAGCTCACCAGAGAGGGGGATGGAAAAACTGTTTTTT. Protein product: CASSPERGMEKLFF.

This clonotype was picked up many times. This chain connects TRBV5-6 to TRBJ2-7; the D is unclear. This CDR3 comprises 13 residues. Per germline, CDR1 SGHDT and CDR2 YYEEEE. Trimming shortened V by 1 base and J by 4 bases, and 9 bases separated the two germline ends. The CDR3 region has the DNA TGTGCCAGCAGCTTGTATCAGCTATACGAGCAGTACTTC. Residues: CASSLYQLYEQYF.

This clonotype was counted many times. The V call is TRBV5-1, the J call TRBJ1-4; no firm D call. Germline lookup yields CDR1 SGHRS and CDR2 YFSETQ. The V gene lost 1 base and the J gene lost 7 bases, with 8 bases spanning the gap. The CDR3 covers 13 residues. CDR3 protein: CASSLRAREKLFF. Here the CDR3 DNA reads TGCGCCAGCAGCTTGCGGGCCCGTGAAAAACTGTTTTTT.

This clonotype showed up just a few times. V gene TRBV11-2 combines with J gene TRBJ1-2; D remains unclear. Trimming pared 5 bases from V and 7 bases from J, leaving 14 bases between. CDR3 size: 13 residues. The V gene's germline CDR1 is SGHAT and CDR2 FQNNGV. This CDR3 reads CASSQDLPGGYTF. The CDR3 nucleotides are TGTGCCAGCAGCCAAGATCTGCCTGGTGGCTACACCTTC. The entire variable domain, with the rest obtained from reference TRBV11-2 and TRBJ1-2, is as follows: EAGVAQSPRYKIIEKRQSVAFWCNPISGHATLYWYQQILGQGPKLLIQFQNNGVVDDSQLPKDRFSAERLKGVDSTLKIQPAKLEDSAVYLCASSQDLPGGYTFGSGTRLTVV.

This clonotype was counted a few times. The rearrangement uses TRBV18 and TRBJ2-5, with TRBD2 as a possible D gene (7 bases). CDR3 size: 15 residues. Per germline, CDR1 KGHSH and CDR2 LQKENI. V was cut by 3 bases and J by 1 base, with 12 bases left in between. The CDR3 DNA reads TGTGCCAGCTCACCTGGGGGGGACATCCAAGAGACCCAGTACTTC. Translated: CASSPGGDIQETQYF.

This clonotype was detected ten times or more. This chain uses TRBV11-1 with TRBJ2-6; D unresolved. In germline, CDR1 is SGHAT, CDR2 FQDESV (reference sequence). CDR3 length equals 15 residues. V shed 3 bases and J shed 4 bases, with 10 bases lying between them. CDR3: CASSLEGYGANVLTF. The CDR3 DNA sequence: TGTGCCAGCAGCTTGGAAGGGTACGGGGCCAACGTCCTGACTTTC.

This clonotype was counted many times. This chain connects TRBV2 to TRBJ1-2, with TRBD1 matching over 7 bases. V gave up 4 bases and J gave up 3 bases; unmatched junction bases: 8. Looked up from germline, CDR1 is SNHLY and CDR2 is FYNNEI. The CDR3 is made up of 15 amino acids. The CDR3 region is CASSVVQTGHYGYTF. DNA of the CDR3: TGTGCCAGCAGTGTTGTTCAGACAGGGCACTATGGCTACACCTTC.

This clonotype was counted many times. DNA for the CDR3: TGTGCCAGCTCACTGCGGACGGGAGGGGGACAAGAGACCCAGTACTTC. Translating gives CASSLRTGGGQETQYF. The chain combines TRBV18 with TRBJ2-5; the match to TRBD2 covers 8 bases. J lost 2 bases, V lost 4 bases, and 9 bases had no gene match. The CDR3 extends over 16 amino acids. Germline V lookup: CDR1 KGHSH, CDR2 LQKENI.

At least ten counts were recorded for this clonotype. The V call is TRBV7-9, the J call TRBJ1-4; tentative D call: TRBD1 (5 bases). V lost 5 bases and J lost 3, with 13 bases in between. Germline loops: CDR1 SEHNR, CDR2 FQNEAQ (reference sequence). The CDR3 consists of 15 residues. The CDR3 reads CASSLGAGPNEKLFF. CDR3 DNA sequence: TGTGCCAGCAGCCTCGGGGCAGGGCCTAATGAAAAACTGTTTTTT.

This clonotype showed up many times. This chain connects TRBV7-3 to TRBJ2-7; TRBD2 agrees at 10 bases. The CDR3 length is 16 residues. V trimming: 5 bases; J trimming: 2 bases; junction bases outside the gene matches: 9. Germline V CDR1 and CDR2: SGHTA, FQGTGA. The CDR3 spells CASSASPSGGPYEQYF. CDR3 nucleotide sequence: TGTGCCAGCAGCGCCAGTCCTAGCGGGGGCCCCTACGAGCAGTACTTC.

This clonotype was recorded many times. V usage is TRBV11-2 and J usage is TRBJ2-1; 10 nucleotides align to TRBD1. The V segment lost 4 bases and the J segment 3 bases; nucleotides outside the gene matches: 9. The CDR3 covers 17 residues. Germline loops: CDR1 SGHAT, CDR2 FQNNGV. In DNA form, the CDR3 reads TGTGCCAGCAGCTCCCGCCGACAGGGGGCCGGCTACAATGAGCAGTTCTTC. This codes for CASSSRRQGAGYNEQFF.

This clonotype was counted at least ten times. The V call is TRBV6-2 or TRBV6-3, the J call TRBJ2-1; 15 nucleotides align to TRBD2. Germline V gene lookup returns CDR1 MNHEY and CDR2 SVGEGT. The CDR3 consists of 19 residues. Trimming at V came to 4 bases and at J to 6 bases, leaving 13 bases not matched to a gene. The CDR3 DNA is TGTGCCAGCAGTTCTCCGGGACTAGCGGGGGGCGCCGGGCCCAATGAGCAGTTCTTC. It specifies CASSSPGLAGGAGPNEQFF.

This clonotype turned up a few times. This chain connects TRBV5-1 to TRBJ2-1, with 10 nucleotides matching TRBD2. Germline CDR1 SGHRS, CDR2 YFSETQ. CDR3 size: 15 residues. Germline trimming cut 2 bases from V and 9 bases from J; bases unmatched to any gene: 8. Here the CDR3 DNA reads TGCGCCAGCAGCTTCACTAGCGGGGCGGCCATTGAGCAGTTCTTC. Amino acids: CASSFTSGAAIEQFF. The full variable domain, completed using reference TRBV5-1 and TRBJ2-1, is KAGVTQTPRYLIKTRGQQVTLSCSPISGHRSVSWYQQTPGQGLQFLFEYFSETQRNKGNFPGRFSGRQFSNSRSEMNVSTLELGDSALYLCASSFTSGAAIEQFFGPGTRLTVL.

The chain combines TRBV6-1 with TRBJ1-2; tentative D call: TRBD1 (5 bases). The CDR3 contains 16 residues. V was pared by 1 base and J by 3 bases, with 15 bases between. Germline CDR1 is MNHNS and CDR2 is SASEGT. CDR3 amino acids: CASSEDAAGRHYGYTF. The CDR3 DNA follows: TGTGCCAGCAGTGAAGATGCGGCAGGGCGGCACTATGGCTACACCTTC.

The chain links TRBV10-2 to TRBJ1-5, with D possibly being TRBD1 (6 bases). Germline assignment: CDR1 WSHSY and CDR2 SAAADI. The CDR3 is 15 amino acids. The germline V and J ends were trimmed by 6 bases and 4 bases, with 16 bases remaining between them. The CDR3 nucleotides read TGCGCCAGCAGAGTGGGGGGGGGGCGTAATCAGCCCCAGCATTTT. Protein: CASRVGGGRNQPQHF.